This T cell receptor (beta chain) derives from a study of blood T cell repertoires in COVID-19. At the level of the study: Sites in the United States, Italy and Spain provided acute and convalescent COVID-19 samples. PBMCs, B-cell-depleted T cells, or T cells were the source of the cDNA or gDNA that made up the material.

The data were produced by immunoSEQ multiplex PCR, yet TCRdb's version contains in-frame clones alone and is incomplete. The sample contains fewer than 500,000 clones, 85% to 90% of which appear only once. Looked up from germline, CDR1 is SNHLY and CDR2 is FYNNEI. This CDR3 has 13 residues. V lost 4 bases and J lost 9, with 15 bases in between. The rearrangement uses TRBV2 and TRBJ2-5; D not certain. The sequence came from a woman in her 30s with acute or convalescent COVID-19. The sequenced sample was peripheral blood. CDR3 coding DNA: TGTGCCAGCAGTGTGGCGGAACCCTTAGCCCAGTACTTC. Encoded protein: CASSVAEPLAQYF.